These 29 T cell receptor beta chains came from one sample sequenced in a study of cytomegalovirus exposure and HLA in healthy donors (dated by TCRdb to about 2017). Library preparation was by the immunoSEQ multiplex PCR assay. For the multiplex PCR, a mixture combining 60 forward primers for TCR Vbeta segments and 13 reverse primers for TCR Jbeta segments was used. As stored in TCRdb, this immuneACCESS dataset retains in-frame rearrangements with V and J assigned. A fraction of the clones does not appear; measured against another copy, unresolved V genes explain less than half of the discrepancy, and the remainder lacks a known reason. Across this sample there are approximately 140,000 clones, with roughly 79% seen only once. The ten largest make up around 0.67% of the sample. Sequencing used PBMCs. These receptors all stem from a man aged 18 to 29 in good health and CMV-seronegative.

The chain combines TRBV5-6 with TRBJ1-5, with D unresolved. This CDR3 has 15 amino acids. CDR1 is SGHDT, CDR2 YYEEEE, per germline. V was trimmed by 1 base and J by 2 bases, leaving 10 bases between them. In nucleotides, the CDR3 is TGTGCCAGCAGCTTGACCGGAGCGGGCAATCAGCCCCAGCATTTT. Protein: CASSLTGAGNQPQHF.

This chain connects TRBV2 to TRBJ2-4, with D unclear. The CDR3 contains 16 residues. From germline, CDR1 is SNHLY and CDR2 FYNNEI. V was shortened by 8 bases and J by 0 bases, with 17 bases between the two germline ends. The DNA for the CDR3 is TGTGCCAGCGTTGCGCAGAATACTATAGCCAAAAACATTCAGTACTTC. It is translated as CASVAQNTIAKNIQYF.

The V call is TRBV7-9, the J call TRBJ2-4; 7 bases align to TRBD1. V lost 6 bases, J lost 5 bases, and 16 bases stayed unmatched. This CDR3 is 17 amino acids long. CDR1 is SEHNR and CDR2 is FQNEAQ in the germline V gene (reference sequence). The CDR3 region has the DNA TGTGCCAGCAGGCAGTGGAGATCCGGGACAGAGGAAAACATTCAGTACTTC. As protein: CASRQWRSGTEENIQYF.

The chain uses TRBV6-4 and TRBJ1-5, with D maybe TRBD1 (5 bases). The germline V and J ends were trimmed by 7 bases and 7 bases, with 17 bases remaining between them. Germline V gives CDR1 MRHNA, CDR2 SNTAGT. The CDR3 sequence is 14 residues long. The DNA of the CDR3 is TGTGCCAGCATCCCCCTCCTCTGGGGCCAGCCCCAGCATTTT. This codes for CASIPLLWGQPQHF.

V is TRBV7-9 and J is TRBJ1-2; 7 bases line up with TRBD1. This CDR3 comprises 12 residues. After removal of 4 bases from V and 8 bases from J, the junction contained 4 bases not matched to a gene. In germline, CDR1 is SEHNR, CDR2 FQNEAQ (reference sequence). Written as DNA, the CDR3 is TGTGCCAGCAGCTCGACAGGGAGCGGCTACACCTTC. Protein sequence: CASSSTGSGYTF.

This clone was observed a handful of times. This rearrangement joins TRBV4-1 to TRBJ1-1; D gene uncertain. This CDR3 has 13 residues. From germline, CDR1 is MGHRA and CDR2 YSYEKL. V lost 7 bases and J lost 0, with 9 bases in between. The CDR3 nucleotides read TGCGCCAGCACAGAACGCATGAACACTGAAGCTTTCTTT. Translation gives CASTERMNTEAFF.

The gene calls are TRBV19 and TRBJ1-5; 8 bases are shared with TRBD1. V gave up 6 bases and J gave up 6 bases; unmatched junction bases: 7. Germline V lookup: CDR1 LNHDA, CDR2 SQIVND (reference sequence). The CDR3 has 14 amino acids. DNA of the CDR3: TGTGCCAGTAGACAGGGGGTCCGCCCTCAGCCCCAGCATTTT. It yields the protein CASRQGVRPQPQHF.

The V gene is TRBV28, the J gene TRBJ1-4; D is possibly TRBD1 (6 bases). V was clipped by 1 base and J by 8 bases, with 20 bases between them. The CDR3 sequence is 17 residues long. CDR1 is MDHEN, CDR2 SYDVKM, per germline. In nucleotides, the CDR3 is TGTGCCAGCAGTTTATTCGCAGGGGCGAATTCGTGGGAAAAACTGTTTTTT. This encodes CASSLFAGANSWEKLFF.

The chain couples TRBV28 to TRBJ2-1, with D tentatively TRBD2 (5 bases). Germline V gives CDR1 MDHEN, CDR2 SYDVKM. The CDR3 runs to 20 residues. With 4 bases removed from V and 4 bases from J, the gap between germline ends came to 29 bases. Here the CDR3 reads CASSSYAARDKSLGYNEQFF. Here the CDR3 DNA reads TGTGCCAGCAGTTCCTACGCCGCCCGGGATAAATCTTTGGGGTACAATGAGCAGTTCTTC.

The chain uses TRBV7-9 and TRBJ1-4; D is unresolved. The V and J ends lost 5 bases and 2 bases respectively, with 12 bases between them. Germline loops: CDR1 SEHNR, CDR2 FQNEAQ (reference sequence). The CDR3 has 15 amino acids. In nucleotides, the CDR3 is TGTGCCAGCAGCATCGAATCCGGGACTAATGAAAAACTGTTTTTT. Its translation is CASSIESGTNEKLFF. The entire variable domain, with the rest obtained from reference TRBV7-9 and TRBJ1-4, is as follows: DTGVSQNPRHKITKRGQNVTFRCDPISEHNRLYWYRQTLGQGPEFLTYFQNEAQLEKSRLLSDRFSAERPKGSFSTLEIQRTEQGDSAMYLCASSIESGTNEKLFFGSGTQLSVL.

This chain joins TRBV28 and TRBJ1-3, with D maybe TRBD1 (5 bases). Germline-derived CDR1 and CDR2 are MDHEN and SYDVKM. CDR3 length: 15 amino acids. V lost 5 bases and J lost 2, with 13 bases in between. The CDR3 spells CASSPGGSTGNTIYF. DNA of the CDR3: TGTGCCAGCAGTCCCGGGGGGAGTACTGGAAACACCATATATTTT.

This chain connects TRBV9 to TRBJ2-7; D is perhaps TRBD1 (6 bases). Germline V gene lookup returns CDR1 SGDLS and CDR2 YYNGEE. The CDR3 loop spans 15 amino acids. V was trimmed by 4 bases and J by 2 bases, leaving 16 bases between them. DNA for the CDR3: TGTGCCAGCAGCCCCACCGGGACACTTACCTACGAGCAGTACTTC. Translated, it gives CASSPTGTLTYEQYF.

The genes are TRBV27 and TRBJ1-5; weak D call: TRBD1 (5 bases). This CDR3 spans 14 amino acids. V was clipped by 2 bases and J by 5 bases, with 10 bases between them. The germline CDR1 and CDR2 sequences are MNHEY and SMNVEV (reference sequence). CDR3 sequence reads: CASSLRGRHQPQHF. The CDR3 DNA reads TGTGCCAGCAGTTTAAGGGGTCGGCATCAGCCCCAGCATTTT.

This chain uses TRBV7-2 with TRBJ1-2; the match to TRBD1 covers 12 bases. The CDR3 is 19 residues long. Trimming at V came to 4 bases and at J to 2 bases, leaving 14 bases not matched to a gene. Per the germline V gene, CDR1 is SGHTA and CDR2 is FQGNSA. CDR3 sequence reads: CASSSSIRDRGLWNYGYTF. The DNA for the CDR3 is TGTGCCAGCAGCTCGTCAATCCGGGACAGGGGGCTATGGAACTATGGCTACACCTTC.

The CDR3, as DNA: TGCGCCAGCAGCTTCCCCGGGACAGATACGCAGTATTTT. This gives the protein CASSFPGTDTQYF. The chain couples TRBV5-1 to TRBJ2-3; D unclear. Germline V CDR1 and CDR2: SGHRS, YFSETQ. This CDR3 is built from 13 residues. Trimming stripped 2 bases from V and 3 bases from J, with 7 bases between.

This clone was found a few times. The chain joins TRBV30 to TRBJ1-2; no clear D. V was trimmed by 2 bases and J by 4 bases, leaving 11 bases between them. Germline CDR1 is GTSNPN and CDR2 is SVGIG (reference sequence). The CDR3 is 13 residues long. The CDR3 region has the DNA TGTGCCTGGAGTCACCTTGGCATCTATGGCTACACCTTC. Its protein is CAWSHLGIYGYTF. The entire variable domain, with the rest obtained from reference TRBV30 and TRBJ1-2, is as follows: SQTIHQWPATLVQPVGSPLSLECTVEGTSNPNLYWYRQAAGRGLQLLFYSVGIGQISSEVPQNLSASRPQDRQFILSSKKLLLSDSGFYLCAWSHLGIYGYTFGSGTRLTVV.

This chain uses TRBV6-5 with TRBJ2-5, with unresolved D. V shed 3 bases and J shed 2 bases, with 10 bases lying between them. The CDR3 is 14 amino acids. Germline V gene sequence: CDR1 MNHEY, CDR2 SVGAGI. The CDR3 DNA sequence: TGTGCCAGCAGTTATTCGCACAGACAAGAGACCCAGTACTTC. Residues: CASSYSHRQETQYF.

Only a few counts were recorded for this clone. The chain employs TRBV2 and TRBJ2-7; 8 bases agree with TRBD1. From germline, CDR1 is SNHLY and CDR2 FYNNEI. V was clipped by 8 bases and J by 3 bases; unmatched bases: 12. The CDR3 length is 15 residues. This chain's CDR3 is CASLPSGQANYEQYF. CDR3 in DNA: TGTGCCAGCCTCCCCTCGGGACAGGCCAACTACGAGCAGTACTTC.

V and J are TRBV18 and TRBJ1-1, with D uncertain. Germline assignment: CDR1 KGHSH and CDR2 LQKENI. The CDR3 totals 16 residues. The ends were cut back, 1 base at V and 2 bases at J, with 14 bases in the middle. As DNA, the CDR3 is TGTGCCAGCTCACCACGTCAACACAGTGCCAACACTGAAGCTTTCTTT. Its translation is CASSPRQHSANTEAFF.

CDR3 sequence (DNA): TGTGCCAGCAGCTTAGCGGGGGGGTCCGATACGCAGTATTTT. Translated, it gives CASSLAGGSDTQYF. The chain recombines TRBV7-8 with TRBJ2-3; 7 nucleotides align to TRBD2. The CDR3 is made up of 14 amino acids. Looked up from germline, CDR1 is SGHVS and CDR2 is FQNEAQ. After removal of 0 bases from V and 6 bases from J, the junction contained 3 bases not matched to a gene.

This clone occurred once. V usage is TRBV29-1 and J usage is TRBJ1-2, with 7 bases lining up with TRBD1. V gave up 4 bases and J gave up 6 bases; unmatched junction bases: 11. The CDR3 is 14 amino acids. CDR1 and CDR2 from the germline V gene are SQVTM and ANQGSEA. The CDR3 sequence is CSVAQVVGGHGYTF. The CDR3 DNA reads TGCAGCGTTGCCCAGGTGGTAGGGGGCCATGGCTACACCTTC.

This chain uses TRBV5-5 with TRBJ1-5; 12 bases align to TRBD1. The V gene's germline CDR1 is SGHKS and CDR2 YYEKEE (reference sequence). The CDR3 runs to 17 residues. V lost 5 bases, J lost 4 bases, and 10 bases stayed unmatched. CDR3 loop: CASSSFWDRGLNQPQHF. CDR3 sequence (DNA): TGTGCCAGCAGTTCCTTCTGGGACAGGGGGCTAAATCAGCCCCAGCATTTT.

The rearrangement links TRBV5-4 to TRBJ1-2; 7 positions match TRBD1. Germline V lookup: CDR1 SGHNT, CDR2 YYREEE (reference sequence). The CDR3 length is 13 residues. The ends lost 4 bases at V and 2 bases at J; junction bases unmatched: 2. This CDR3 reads CASSMDRNYGYTF. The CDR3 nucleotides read TGTGCCAGCAGCATGGACAGGAACTATGGCTACACCTTC.

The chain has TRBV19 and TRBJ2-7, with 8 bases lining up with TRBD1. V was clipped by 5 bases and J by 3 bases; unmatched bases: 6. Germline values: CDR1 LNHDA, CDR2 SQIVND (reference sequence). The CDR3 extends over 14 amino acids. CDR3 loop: CASSPSRGLYEQYF. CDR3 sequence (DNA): TGTGCCAGTAGTCCTTCCAGGGGGCTCTACGAGCAGTACTTC.

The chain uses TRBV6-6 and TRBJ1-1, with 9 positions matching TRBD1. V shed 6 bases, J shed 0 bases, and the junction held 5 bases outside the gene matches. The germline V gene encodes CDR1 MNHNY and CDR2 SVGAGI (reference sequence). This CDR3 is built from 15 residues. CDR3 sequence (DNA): TGTGCCAGCAGCCACAGGGGGCGTATGAACACTGAAGCTTTCTTT. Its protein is CASSHRGRMNTEAFF.

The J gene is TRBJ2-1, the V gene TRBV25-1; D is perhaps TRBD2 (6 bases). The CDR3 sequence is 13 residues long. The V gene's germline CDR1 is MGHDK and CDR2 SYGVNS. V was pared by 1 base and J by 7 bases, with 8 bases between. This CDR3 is CASSEWGTNEQFF. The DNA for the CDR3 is TGTGCCAGCAGTGAATGGGGGACTAATGAGCAGTTCTTC. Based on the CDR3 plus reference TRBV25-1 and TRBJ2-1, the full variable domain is EADIYQTPRYLVIGTGKKITLECSQTMGHDKMYWYQQDPGMELHLIHYSYGVNSTEKGDLSSESTVSRIRTEHFPLTLESARPSHTSQYLCASSEWGTNEQFFGPGTRLTVL.

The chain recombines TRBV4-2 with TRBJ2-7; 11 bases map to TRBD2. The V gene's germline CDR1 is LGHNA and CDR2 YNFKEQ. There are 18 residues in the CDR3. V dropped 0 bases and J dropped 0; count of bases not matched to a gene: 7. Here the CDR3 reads CASSQDRLAGISSYEQYF. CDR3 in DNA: TGTGCCAGCAGCCAAGATAGACTAGCGGGGATAAGCTCCTACGAGCAGTACTTC.

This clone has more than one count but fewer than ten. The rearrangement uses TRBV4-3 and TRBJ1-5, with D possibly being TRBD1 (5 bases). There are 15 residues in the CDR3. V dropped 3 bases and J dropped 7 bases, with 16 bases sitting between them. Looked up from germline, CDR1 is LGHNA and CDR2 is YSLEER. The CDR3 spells CASSHVRVVGQPQHF. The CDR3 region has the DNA TGCGCCAGCAGCCACGTCAGGGTAGTGGGGCAGCCCCAGCATTTT.

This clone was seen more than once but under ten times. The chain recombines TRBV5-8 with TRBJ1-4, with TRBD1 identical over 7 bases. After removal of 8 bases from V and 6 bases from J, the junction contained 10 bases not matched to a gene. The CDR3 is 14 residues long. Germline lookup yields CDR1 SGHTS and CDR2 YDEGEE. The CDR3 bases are TGTGCCAGTCGGGCACGGGACAGTTATGAAAAACTGTTTTTT. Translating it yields CASRARDSYEKLFF.